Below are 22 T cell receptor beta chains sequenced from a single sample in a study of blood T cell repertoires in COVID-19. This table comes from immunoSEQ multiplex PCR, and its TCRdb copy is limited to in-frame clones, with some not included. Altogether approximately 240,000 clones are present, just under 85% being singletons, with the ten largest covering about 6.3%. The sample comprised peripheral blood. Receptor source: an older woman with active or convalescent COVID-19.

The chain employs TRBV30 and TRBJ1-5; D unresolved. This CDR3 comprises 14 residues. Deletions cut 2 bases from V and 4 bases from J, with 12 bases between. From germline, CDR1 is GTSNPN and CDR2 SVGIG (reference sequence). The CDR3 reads CAWSSLLRNQPQHF. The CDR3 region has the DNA TGTGCCTGGAGTTCGCTACTAAGAAATCAGCCCCAGCATTTT.

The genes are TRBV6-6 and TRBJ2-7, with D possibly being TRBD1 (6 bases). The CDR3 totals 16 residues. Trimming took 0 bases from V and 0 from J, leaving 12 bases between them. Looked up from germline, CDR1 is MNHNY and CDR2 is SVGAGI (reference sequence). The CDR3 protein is CASSYSLQGTSYEQYV. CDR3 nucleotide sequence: TGTGCCAGCAGTTACTCGCTACAGGGAACCTCCTACGAGCAGTACGTC.

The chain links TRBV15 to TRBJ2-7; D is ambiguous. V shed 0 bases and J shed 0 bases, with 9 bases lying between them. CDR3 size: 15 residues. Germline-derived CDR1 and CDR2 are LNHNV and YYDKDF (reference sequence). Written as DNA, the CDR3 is TGTGCCACCAGCAGAGATTTACAGTCCTCCTACGAGCAGTACTTC. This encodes CATSRDLQSSYEQYF.

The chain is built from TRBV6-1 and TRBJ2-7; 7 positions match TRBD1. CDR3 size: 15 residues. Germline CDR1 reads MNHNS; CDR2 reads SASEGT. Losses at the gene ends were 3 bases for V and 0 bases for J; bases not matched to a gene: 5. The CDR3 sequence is CASSDRQGFSYEQYV. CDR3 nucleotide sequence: TGTGCCAGCAGTGACCGACAGGGATTCTCCTACGAGCAGTACGTC.

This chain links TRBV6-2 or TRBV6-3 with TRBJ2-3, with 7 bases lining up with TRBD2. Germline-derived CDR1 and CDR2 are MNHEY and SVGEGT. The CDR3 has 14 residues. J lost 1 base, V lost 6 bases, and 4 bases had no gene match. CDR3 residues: CASSRGVGTDTQYF. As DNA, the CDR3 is TGTGCCAGCAGCCGGGGGGTAGGCACAGATACGCAGTATTTT.

CDR3 sequence reads: CASSKYRPNNSPLHF. DNA for the CDR3: TGTGCCAGCAGTAAATACAGGCCCAACAATTCACCCCTCCACTTT. The chain combines TRBV27 with TRBJ1-6, with D possibly TRBD1 on 5 matching bases. The CDR3 contains 15 residues. Trimming left V 5 bases short and J 7 bases short, with 15 bases between. The germline CDR1 and CDR2 sequences are MNHEY and SMNVEV (reference sequence).

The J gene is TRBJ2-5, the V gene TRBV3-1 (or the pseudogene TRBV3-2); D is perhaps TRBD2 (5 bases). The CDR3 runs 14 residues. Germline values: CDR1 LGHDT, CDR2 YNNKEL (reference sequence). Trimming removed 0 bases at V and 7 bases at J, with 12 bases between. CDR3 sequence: CASSQDGLASTQYF. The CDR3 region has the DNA TGTGCCAGCAGCCAAGACGGCCTAGCATCGACCCAGTACTTC.

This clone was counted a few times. The CDR3 sequence: CASSLLQGHNSPLHF. The DNA of the CDR3 is TGTGCCAGCAGCCTGCTACAGGGACATAATTCACCCCTCCACTTT. The J gene is TRBJ1-6, the V gene TRBV7-9, with a possible D match to TRBD1 (6 bases). CDR1 and CDR2 (germline): SEHNR, FQNEAQ (reference sequence). V lost 5 bases and J lost 5, with 13 bases in between. The CDR3 has 15 residues.

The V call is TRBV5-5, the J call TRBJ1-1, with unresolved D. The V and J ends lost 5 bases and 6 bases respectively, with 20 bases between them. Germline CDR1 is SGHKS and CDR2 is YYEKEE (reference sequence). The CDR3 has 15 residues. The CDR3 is CASSELIGEYAEAFF. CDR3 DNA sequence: TGTGCCAGCAGTGAGTTAATTGGGGAGTACGCTGAAGCTTTCTTT.

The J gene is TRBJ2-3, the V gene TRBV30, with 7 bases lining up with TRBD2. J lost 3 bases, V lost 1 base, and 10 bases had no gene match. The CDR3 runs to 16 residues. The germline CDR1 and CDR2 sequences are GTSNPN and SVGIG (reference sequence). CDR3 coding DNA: TGTGCCTGGAGTGGGAGGGGCGGGAGTAGGACAGATACGCAGTATTTT. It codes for CAWSGRGGSRTDTQYF. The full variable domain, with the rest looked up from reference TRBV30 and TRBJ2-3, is SQTIHQWPATLVQPVGSPLSLECTVEGTSNPNLYWYRQAAGRGLQLLFYSVGIGQISSEVPQNLSASRPQDRQFILSSKKLLLSDSGFYLCAWSGRGGSRTDTQYFGPGTRLTVL.

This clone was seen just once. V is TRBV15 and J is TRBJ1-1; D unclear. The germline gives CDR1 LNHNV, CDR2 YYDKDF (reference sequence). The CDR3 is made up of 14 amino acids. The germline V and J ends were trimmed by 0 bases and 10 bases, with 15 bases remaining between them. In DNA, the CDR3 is TGTGCCACCAGCAGAGATTACGGGGTCGGAGGAGCTTTCTTT. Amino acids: CATSRDYGVGGAFF.

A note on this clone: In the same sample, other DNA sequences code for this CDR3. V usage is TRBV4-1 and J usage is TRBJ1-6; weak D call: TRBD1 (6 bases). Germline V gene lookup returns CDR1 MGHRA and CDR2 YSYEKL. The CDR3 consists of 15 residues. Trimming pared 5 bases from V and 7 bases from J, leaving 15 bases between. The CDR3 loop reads CASSTNTGRNSPLHF. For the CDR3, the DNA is TGCGCCAGCAGCACGAACACAGGGCGAAATTCACCCCTCCACTTT.

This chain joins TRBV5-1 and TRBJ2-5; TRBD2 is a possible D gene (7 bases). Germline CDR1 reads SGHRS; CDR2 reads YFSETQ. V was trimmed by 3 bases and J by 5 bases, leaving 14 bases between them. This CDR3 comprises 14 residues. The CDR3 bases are TGCGCCAGCAGCTCGGGGGGCCTCGGGGAGACCCAGTACTTC. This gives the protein CASSSGGLGETQYF. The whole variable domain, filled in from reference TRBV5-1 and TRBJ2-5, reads KAGVTQTPRYLIKTRGQQVTLSCSPISGHRSVSWYQQTPGQGLQFLFEYFSETQRNKGNFPGRFSGRQFSNSRSEMNVSTLELGDSALYLCASSSGGLGETQYFGPGTRLLVL.

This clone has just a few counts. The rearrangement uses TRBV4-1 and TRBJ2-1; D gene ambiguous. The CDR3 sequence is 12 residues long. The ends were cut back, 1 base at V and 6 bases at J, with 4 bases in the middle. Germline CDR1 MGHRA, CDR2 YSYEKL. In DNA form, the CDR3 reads TGCGCCAGCAGCCAAGTCCTCAATGAGCAGTTCTTC. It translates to CASSQVLNEQFF.

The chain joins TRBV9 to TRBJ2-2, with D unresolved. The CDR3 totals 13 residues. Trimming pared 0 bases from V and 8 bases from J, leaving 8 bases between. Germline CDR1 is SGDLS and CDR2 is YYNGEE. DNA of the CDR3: TGTGCCAGCAGCGTAGAGCAGCGTGGGGAGCTGTTTTTT. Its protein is CASSVEQRGELFF.

CDR3 sequence (DNA): TGTGCCATCGGACTGGGCACTGAAGCTTTCTTT. Amino acid sequence: CAIGLGTEAFF. The chain joins TRBV27 to TRBJ1-1; no firm D call. The CDR3 has 11 amino acids. Germline CDR1 is MNHEY and CDR2 is SMNVEV (reference sequence). The ends were cut back, 10 bases at V and 4 bases at J, with 10 bases in the middle.

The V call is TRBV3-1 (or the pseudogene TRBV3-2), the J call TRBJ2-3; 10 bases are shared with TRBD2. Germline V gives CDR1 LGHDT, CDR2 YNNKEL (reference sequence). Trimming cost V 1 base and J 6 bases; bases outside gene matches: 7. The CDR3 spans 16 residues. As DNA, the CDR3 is TGTGCCAGCAGCCAAGGAGGAGCGGGGGGGAAGGATACGCAGTATTTT. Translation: CASSQGGAGGKDTQYF.

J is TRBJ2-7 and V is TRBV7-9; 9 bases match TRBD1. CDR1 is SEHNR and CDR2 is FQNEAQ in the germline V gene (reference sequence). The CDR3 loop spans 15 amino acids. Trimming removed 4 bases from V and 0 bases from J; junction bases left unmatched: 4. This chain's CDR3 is CASSSPGQGSYEQYV. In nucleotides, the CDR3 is TGTGCCAGCAGCTCTCCGGGACAGGGCTCCTACGAGCAGTACGTC.

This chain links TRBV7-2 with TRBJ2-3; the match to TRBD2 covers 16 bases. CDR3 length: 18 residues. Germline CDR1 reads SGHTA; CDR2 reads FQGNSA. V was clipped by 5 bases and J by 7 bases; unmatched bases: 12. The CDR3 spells CASSLISGTSGGAYTQYF. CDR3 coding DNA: TGTGCCAGCAGCCTTATATCCGGGACTAGCGGGGGGGCGTATACGCAGTATTTT.

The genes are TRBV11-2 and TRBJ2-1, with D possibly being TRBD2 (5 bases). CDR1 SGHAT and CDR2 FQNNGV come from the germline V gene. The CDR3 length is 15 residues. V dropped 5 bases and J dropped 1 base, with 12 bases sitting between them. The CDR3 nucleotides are TGTGCCAGCAGCCCGCTAGCCGCATCCTACAATGAGCAGTTCTTC. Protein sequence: CASSPLAASYNEQFF.

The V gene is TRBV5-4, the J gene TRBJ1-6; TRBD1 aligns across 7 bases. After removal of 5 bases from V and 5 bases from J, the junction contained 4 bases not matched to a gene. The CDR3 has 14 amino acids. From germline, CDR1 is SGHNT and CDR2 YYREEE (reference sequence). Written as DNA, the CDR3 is TGTGCCAGCAGTTGGGACAGCAATAATTCACCCCTCCACTTT. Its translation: CASSWDSNNSPLHF.

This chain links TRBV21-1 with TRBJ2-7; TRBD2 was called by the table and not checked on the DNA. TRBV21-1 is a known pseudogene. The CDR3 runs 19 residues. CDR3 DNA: TGTGCCAGCAGCAAGGAGACTAGCGGATTCCCTATGAGTACCTACGAGCAGTACTTC. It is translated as CASSKETSGFPMSTYEQYF.